The 7 T cell receptor beta chains below were found in one sample sequenced in a study of human T cells and chemical hapten exposure. From the RACE reads, TCRdb called clonotypes with MiXCR, one entry per CDR3 protein. This table has around 360,000 distinct CDR3 sequences, roughly 6% appearing once. As for time point: patch test 2, 6 weeks after DPC sensitization. As to treatment: therapeutic diphenylcyclopropenone sensitization with weekly scalp DPC. Sample: whole blood, taken in connection with sensitization to the hapten diphenylcyclopropenone (DPC). These receptors were obtained from a woman younger than 30 with alopecia areata. Some clones in this sample may be carry-over from other donors' samples.

This clonotype was seen more than once but under ten times. This chain's CDR3 is CASSLKGGQDTQYF. The CDR3 DNA follows: TGCGCCAGCAGCTTAAAAGGGGGGCAAGATACGCAGTATTTT. The V call is TRBV5-1, the J call TRBJ2-3; either TRBD1 or TRBD2 may fit D (6 bases each). Trimming pared 2 bases from V and 5 bases from J, leaving 12 bases between. The CDR3 runs to 14 residues. Germline CDR1 SGHRS, CDR2 YFSETQ.

This clonotype was recorded at least ten times. This chain connects TRBV6-6 to TRBJ1-1; 9 nucleotides line up with TRBD1. The CDR3 is 15 residues long. V dropped 2 bases and J dropped 3; count of bases not matched to a gene: 4. The germline V gene has CDR1 MNHNY and CDR2 SVGAGI (reference sequence). This CDR3 is CASSYTGTGYTEAFF. CDR3 DNA: TGTGCCAGCAGTTACACCGGGACAGGGTACACTGAAGCTTTCTTT.

The chain joins TRBV27 to TRBJ1-1; no reliable D call. Looked up from germline, CDR1 is MNHEY and CDR2 is SMNVEV (reference sequence). The CDR3 has 15 amino acids. Trimming took 4 bases from V and 1 from J, leaving 13 bases between them. CDR3 loop: CASSYRALGNTEAFF. CDR3 in DNA: TGTGCCAGCAGTTACCGGGCCCTCGGGAACACTGAAGCTTTCTTT.

At least ten counts were recorded for this clonotype. CDR3 in DNA: TGTGCCAGCATCCCAGGGTCAACTAATGAAAAACTGTTTTTT. Protein sequence: CASIPGSTNEKLFF. The J gene is TRBJ1-4, the V gene TRBV6-2 or TRBV6-3; D is possibly TRBD1 (5 bases). Germline loops: CDR1 MNHEY, CDR2 SVGEGT. The germline V and J ends were trimmed by 7 bases and 0 bases, with 9 bases remaining between them. The CDR3 covers 14 residues.

This clonotype was seen a few times. The chain links TRBV6-2 or TRBV6-3 to TRBJ1-1, with a weak D call TRBD1 (5 bases). CDR3 length equals 12 residues. The germline V gene has CDR1 MNHEY and CDR2 SVGEGT. Trimming stripped 6 bases from V and 7 bases from J, with 12 bases between. The CDR3 loop is CASSQMGVEAFF. CDR3 sequence (DNA): TGTGCCAGCAGCCAAATGGGGGTTGAAGCTTTCTTT.

This clonotype was recorded many times. The chain employs TRBV6-6 and TRBJ1-3; no firm D call. This CDR3 has 16 amino acids. Deletions cut 6 bases from V and 0 bases from J, with 15 bases between. Germline CDR1 is MNHNY and CDR2 is SVGAGI (reference sequence). For the CDR3, the DNA is TGTGCCAGCAGCGACACTATAAGGAGCTCTGGAAACACCATATATTTT. Translated: CASSDTIRSSGNTIYF.

This clonotype has just a few counts. The chain employs TRBV4-2 and TRBJ2-5, with 7 bases that match TRBD1. J was trimmed by 3 bases and V by 2 bases; bases with no gene match: 6. The germline CDR1 and CDR2 sequences are LGHNA and YNFKEQ. This CDR3 region has 15 residues. The CDR3 DNA sequence: TGTGCCAGCAGCCAAAGCAGGGGGTCGGAAGAGACCCAGTACTTC. Amino acid sequence: CASSQSRGSEETQYF.